The rows below give T cell receptor beta chains drawn from one sample of a study of early T cells in non-severe SARS-CoV-2 infection. TCRdb redid the calling of the 5' RACE reads with MiXCR, one entry per CDR3 protein. The sample has tens of thousands of distinct CDR3 sequences, about a tenth seen once. The specimen sequenced was whole blood. These receptor sequences come from an adult who was a healthcare worker with PCR-confirmed SARS-CoV-2 infection or an uninfected control (not recorded which). The CDR3 runs from the conserved cysteine through the conserved F or W. D genes are given only for firm matches. A clone size is listed for some rows: how often the clone was seen (once, few, many), or a class if it is expanded.

CDR3 | DNA | D | J | size | V
CAITNDASQGTTALHF | TGTGCCATCACCAATGATGCTTCCCAGGGGACCACGGCCCTCCACTTT | . | TRBJ1-6 | many | TRBV10-3
CASSPAGGGPSTDTQYF | TGCGCCAGCAGCCCCGCTGGCGGGGGGCCCAGCACAGATACGCAGTATTTT | TRBD2 | TRBJ2-3 | few | TRBV4-1
CSAREGGGAQYF | TGCAGTGCTAGAGAAGGAGGGGGCGCCCAGTACTTC | . | TRBJ2-5 | many | TRBV20-1
CASSFLGGAKEQYF | TGTGCCAGCAGTTTTCTAGGGGGGGCGAAAGAGCAGTACTTC | . | TRBJ2-7 | . | TRBV28
CASSSTNWGGGTEAFF | TGCGCCAGCAGCTCCACAAATTGGGGCGGAGGCACTGAAGCTTTCTTT | . | TRBJ1-1 | . | TRBV5-1
CASISGTGNTEVFF | TGTGCCAGCATTTCTGGGACAGGGAACACTGAAGTTTTCTTT | TRBD1 | TRBJ1-1 | . | TRBV4-2
CASRRTSRTYGYTF | TGTGCCAGCAGAAGGACAAGTCGGACCTATGGCTACACCTTC | . | TRBJ1-2 | few | TRBV6-5
CASSPQQGWHTEAFF | TGTGCCAGCAGTCCTCAACAGGGATGGCACACTGAAGCTTTCTTT | . | TRBJ1-1 | . | TRBV12-3/TRBV12-4
CASSDVGGPRNEQFF | TGTGCCAGCAGTGATGTGGGGGGGCCCCGAAATGAGCAGTTCTTC | . | TRBJ2-1 | few | TRBV25-1
CASSLLIRGLGTDTQYF | TGCGCCAGCAGCCTTTTAATCAGGGGACTAGGCACAGATACGCAGTATTTT | TRBD2 | TRBJ2-3 | . | TRBV4-1
CASSGGGHYEQYF | TGTGCCAGCAGTGGCGGGGGTCACTACGAGCAGTACTTC | TRBD2 | TRBJ2-7 | many | TRBV2
CASSYGPGGLLDGYTF | TGTGCCAGCAGTTATGGCCCAGGGGGCTTGTTAGACGGCTACACCTTC | TRBD1 | TRBJ1-2 | many | TRBV12-3/TRBV12-4
CASSVLTGRNTGELFF | TGTGCCAGCAGCGTACTTACGGGGCGCAACACCGGGGAGCTGTTTTTT | . | TRBJ2-2 | many | TRBV9
CSARDTGQGYTIYF | TGCAGTGCTAGAGATACGGGGCAAGGCTACACCATATATTTT | . | TRBJ1-3 | . | TRBV20-1
CAWSEGSFYEQYF | TGTGCCTGGAGTGAAGGCTCCTTCTACGAGCAGTACTTC | . | TRBJ2-7 | few | TRBV30
CASSSEDNEQFF | TGCGCCAGCAGTTCAGAAGACAATGAGCAGTTCTTC | . | TRBJ2-1 | . | TRBV10-2
CAIRGQPEETQYF | TGTGCCATCAGAGGACAGCCCGAAGAGACCCAGTACTTC | . | TRBJ2-5 | few | TRBV10-3
CAISAQREGSEQFF | TGTGCCATCAGTGCCCAAAGGGAAGGGAGTGAGCAGTTCTTC | . | TRBJ2-1 | few | TRBV10-3
CASSPDRASWGYTF | TGTGCCAGCAGCCCGGACAGGGCCTCGTGGGGCTACACCTTC | TRBD1 | TRBJ1-2 | . | TRBV7-2
CASRVTGQETQYF | TGTGCCAGCAGGGTGACAGGGCAAGAGACCCAGTACTTC | TRBD1 | TRBJ2-5 | . | TRBV11-2
CASSFGTSSYNEQFF | TGTGCCAGCAGTTTTGGGACTAGCTCATACAATGAGCAGTTCTTC | TRBD2 | TRBJ2-1 | many | TRBV12-3/TRBV12-4
CASSLSGLHSGNTIYF | TGTGCCAGCAGTTTAAGCGGGCTGCACTCTGGAAACACCATATATTTT | . | TRBJ1-3 | . | TRBV12-3/TRBV12-4
CASSQVEGLEGAFF | TGCGCCAGCAGCCAAGTGGAGGGCCTTGAAGGAGCTTTCTTT | . | TRBJ1-1 | . | TRBV4-1
CASSFKGSVTEAFF | TGTGCCAGCAGTTTTAAAGGGTCCGTCACTGAAGCTTTCTTT | . | TRBJ1-1 | few | TRBV12-3/TRBV12-4
CASSLGEDEQYF | TGTGCCAGCAGCCTGGGGGAGGACGAGCAGTACTTC | . | TRBJ2-7 | . | TRBV12-3/TRBV12-4
CASSLEAGGAFYEQYF | TGCGCCAGCAGCTTGGAAGCAGGGGGCGCGTTTTACGAGCAGTACTTC | TRBD1 | TRBJ2-7 | few | TRBV5-1
CAWSTPVPKEQFF | TGTGCCTGGAGTACCCCCGTCCCCAAGGAGCAGTTCTTC | . | TRBJ2-1 | few | TRBV30
CASSFGVGELFF | TGTGCCAGTAGTTTCGGGGTCGGGGAGCTGTTTTTT | . | TRBJ2-2 | . | TRBV19
CASSESMTPITDTQYF | TGCGCCAGCAGTGAGTCAATGACTCCAATCACAGATACGCAGTATTTT | . | TRBJ2-3 | many | TRBV10-2
CASSGPATSDTQYF | TGCGCCAGCAGCGGACCGGCCACGTCAGATACGCAGTATTTT | . | TRBJ2-3 | . | TRBV5-1
CASSLETSGGGDTQYF | TGTGCCAGCAGCTTGGAGACTAGCGGGGGAGGAGATACGCAGTATTTT | TRBD2 | TRBJ2-3 | few | TRBV5-6
CAISELSYEQYF | TGTGCCATCAGCGAGTTATCCTACGAGCAGTACTTC | . | TRBJ2-7 | . | TRBV10-3
CASSQGENQPQHF | TGTGCCAGCAGCCAGGGTGAAAATCAGCCCCAGCATTTT | . | TRBJ1-5 | few | TRBV6-4
CASSFRIQRGYNEQFF | TGTGCCAGCAGCTTCCGAATACAGCGGGGATACAATGAGCAGTTCTTC | TRBD2 | TRBJ2-1 | many | TRBV9
CASSPGQGNEQFF | TGTGCCAGCAGCCCCGGACAGGGGAATGAGCAGTTCTTC | TRBD1 | TRBJ2-1 | many | TRBV7-3
CASLSGANVLTF | TGTGCCTCCTTATCTGGGGCCAACGTCCTGACTTTC | . | TRBJ2-6 | many | TRBV6-5
CASSQDRLSSYEQYF | TGTGCCAGCAGCCAAGACAGATTGAGCTCCTACGAGCAGTACTTC | . | TRBJ2-7 | many | TRBV3-1
CASGTGTGELFF | TGTGCCAGCGGGACAGGGACCGGGGAGCTGTTTTTT | TRBD1 | TRBJ2-2 | . | TRBV2
CASSLEEGEQFF | TGCGCCAGCAGCTTGGAGGAGGGTGAGCAGTTCTTC | . | TRBJ2-1 | few | TRBV5-1
CASSQSGQGNSPLHF | TGTGCCAGCTCACAATCGGGACAAGGGAATTCACCCCTCCACTTT | . | TRBJ1-6 | . | TRBV18
CASSQLRYNEQFF | TGTGCCAGCAGCCAGCTTCGCTACAATGAGCAGTTCTTC | . | TRBJ2-1 | many | TRBV7-2
CASSQSPVVGEQFF | TGCGCCAGCAGCCAAAGTCCGGTTGTGGGTGAGCAGTTCTTC | . | TRBJ2-1 | few | TRBV4-1
CSARGSGGPVADTQYF | TGCAGTGCTAGAGGTTCGGGGGGGCCTGTGGCAGATACGCAGTATTTT | TRBD2 | TRBJ2-3 | . | TRBV20-1
CASSITGGSPLHF | TGTGCCAGTAGTATAACCGGTGGTTCACCCCTCCACTTT | . | TRBJ1-6 | . | TRBV19
CASRFVLNTEAFF | TGTGCCAGCAGATTCGTCCTGAACACTGAAGCTTTCTTT | . | TRBJ1-1 | . | TRBV6-2/TRBV6-3
CASTIQGTYEQYF | TGTGCCAGCACGATACAGGGGACGTACGAGCAGTACTTC | TRBD1 | TRBJ2-7 | few | TRBV2
CASSLKGSTEAFF | TGTGCCAGCAGCTTGAAGGGTTCCACTGAAGCTTTCTTT | . | TRBJ1-1 | many | TRBV5-4
CASTNSGTGVYEQYF | TGTGCCAGCACCAACTCTGGGACAGGGGTGTACGAGCAGTACTTC | TRBD1 | TRBJ2-7 | . | TRBV7-9
CASSQAPGQGIEAFF | TGCGCCAGCAGCCAGGCTCCAGGACAGGGCATTGAAGCTTTCTTT | TRBD1 | TRBJ1-1 | many | TRBV4-1
CASSPNGSNQPQHF | TGTGCCAGCAGTCCCAACGGGAGCAATCAGCCCCAGCATTTT | . | TRBJ1-5 | many | TRBV12-3/TRBV12-4
CASSPQGTNEKLFF | TGTGCCAGCTCCCCTCAAGGGACTAATGAAAAACTGTTTTTT | . | TRBJ1-4 | few | TRBV18